These 10 T cell receptor beta chains were all obtained from the same sample, sequenced in a study of shared clonotypes between healthy human individuals. Sequencing was performed with immunoSEQ multiplex PCR; in TCRdb, only in-frame clones are kept and a portion is missing. The data show 450,000 to 600,000 clones, approximately 79% seen once. The sample consisted of PBMCs. The origin of the receptors is a woman aged 40 to 50 in good health. Some clones in this sample may be carry-over from other donors' samples.

The chain links TRBV19 to TRBJ2-7, with D perhaps matching TRBD1 or TRBD2 (5 bases each). The V end was cut by 4 bases, the J end by 4 bases, with 20 bases between. The CDR3 runs 16 residues. Germline V CDR1 and CDR2: LNHDA, SQIVND (reference sequence). The CDR3 nucleotides are TGTGCCAGTAGTACTTCTTCCGGGGCTCCAAGTTACGAGCAGTACTTC. It encodes CASSTSSGAPSYEQYF.

The sample holds one count of this clone. With only one base between it and a far larger clone, this is likely a read error. This sample also contains other DNA sequences that code for the same CDR3. V usage is TRBV30 and J usage is TRBJ2-2; 10 bases map to TRBD2. Germline V gives CDR1 GTSNPN, CDR2 SVGIG (reference sequence). The CDR3 consists of 15 residues. This CDR3 is CAWSSGRASVGELFF. CDR3 nucleotides: TGTGCCTGGAGTAGCGGGAGGGCCTCAGTCGGGGAGCTATTTTTT.

The chain links TRBV7-6 to TRBJ2-7; no clear D gene. The CDR3 sequence is 15 residues long. CDR1 is SGHVS, CDR2 FNYEAQ, per germline. V lost 5 bases and J 4 bases, leaving 18 bases between the germline ends. CDR3 amino acids: CASSPGPALYYEQYF. The CDR3 region has the DNA TGTGCCAGCAGCCCCGGGCCGGCTCTCTATTACGAGCAGTACTTC.

V gene TRBV4-3 combines with J gene TRBJ2-1; 9 bases are a match to TRBD1. Germline V CDR1 and CDR2: LGHNA, YSLEER. V was pared by 4 bases and J by 8 bases, with 15 bases of the junction left unmatched. The CDR3 runs to 17 residues. CDR3 sequence (DNA): TGCGCCAGCAGCCCCGAAACAGGGGGCGCAAATTGGGATGAGCAGTTCTTC. Protein product: CASSPETGGANWDEQFF.

This clone showed up many times. The rearrangement uses TRBV5-1 and TRBJ2-2; D not certain. The CDR3 is 15 amino acids. Deletions cut 4 bases from V and 4 bases from J, with 14 bases between. Looked up from germline, CDR1 is SGHRS and CDR2 is YFSETQ. The CDR3 nucleotides are TGCGCCAGCAGCCCGCTGATGGACCTCACCGGGGAGCTGTTTTTT. Protein: CASSPLMDLTGELFF.

J is TRBJ2-7 and V is TRBV7-2; TRBD2 agrees at 7 bases. V lost 1 base and J lost 3; bases outside the gene matches: 9. This CDR3 contains 16 residues. Germline-derived CDR1 and CDR2 are SGHTA and FQGNSA. DNA for the CDR3: TGTGCCAGCAGCTTAGGGGGGGGAGTAGCGGGCTACGAGCAGTACTTC. Translating it yields CASSLGGGVAGYEQYF.

V usage is TRBV5-8 and J usage is TRBJ1-3, with a weak D call TRBD1 (5 bases). The CDR3 contains 17 residues. The V end lost 2 bases, the J end lost 0 bases, and 15 bases lay between the germline ends. Germline CDR1 and CDR2: SGHTS and YDEGEE. The CDR3 loop reads CASSFTFLGPSGNTIYF. CDR3 in DNA: TGTGCCAGCAGCTTTACCTTTCTGGGGCCCTCTGGAAACACCATATATTTT.

This clone appeared a few times. This chain joins TRBV11-2 and TRBJ2-3, with D tentatively TRBD1 (6 bases). V dropped 5 bases and J dropped 5 bases, with 14 bases sitting between them. The CDR3 spans 14 residues. Germline values: CDR1 SGHAT, CDR2 FQNNGV. CDR3: CASSNTGFGDTQYF. CDR3 coding DNA: TGTGCCAGCAGCAATACAGGGTTTGGAGATACGCAGTATTTT.

V usage is TRBV6-6 and J usage is TRBJ2-7; D may be TRBD1 or TRBD2 (5 bases each). This CDR3 spans 14 amino acids. From germline, CDR1 is MNHNY and CDR2 SVGAGI (reference sequence). Trimming removed 0 bases from V and 7 bases from J, with 13 bases in between. The CDR3 reads CASSYSGVGDEQYF. CDR3 sequence (DNA): TGTGCCAGCAGTTACTCCGGAGTGGGGGATGAGCAGTACTTC.

This clone has more than one count but fewer than ten. V gene TRBV2 combines with J gene TRBJ2-5; a weak D match, TRBD2 (5 bases). This CDR3 contains 15 residues. Trimming took off 6 bases at V and 4 bases at J, with 18 bases between the two ends. Germline CDR1 is SNHLY and CDR2 is FYNNEI. The CDR3 DNA reads TGTGCCAGCAGCGCGATCCTACTAGACTCAGAGACCCAGTACTTC. This gives the protein CASSAILLDSETQYF.